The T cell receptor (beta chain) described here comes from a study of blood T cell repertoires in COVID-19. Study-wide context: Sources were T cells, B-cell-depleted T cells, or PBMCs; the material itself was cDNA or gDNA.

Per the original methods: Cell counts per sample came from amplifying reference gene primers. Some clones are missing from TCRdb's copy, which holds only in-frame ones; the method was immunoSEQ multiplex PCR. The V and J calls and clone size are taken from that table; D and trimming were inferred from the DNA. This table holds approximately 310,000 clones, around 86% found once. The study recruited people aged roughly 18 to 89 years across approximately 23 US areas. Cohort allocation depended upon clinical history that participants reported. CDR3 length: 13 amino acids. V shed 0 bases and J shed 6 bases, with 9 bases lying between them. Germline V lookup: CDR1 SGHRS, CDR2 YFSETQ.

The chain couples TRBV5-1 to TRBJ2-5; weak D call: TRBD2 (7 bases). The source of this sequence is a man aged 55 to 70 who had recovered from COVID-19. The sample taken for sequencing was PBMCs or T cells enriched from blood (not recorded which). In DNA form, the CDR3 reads TGCGCCAGCAGCTTGGACGGGGGGCAGACCCAGTACTTC. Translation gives CASSLDGGQTQYF.